This paragraph reports one T cell receptor beta chain. Conventional CD4+ T cells were sorted from blood as CD25-low CD127-high cells. These data come from a study of regulatory and conventional T cells in RAG deficiency. The table came from immunoSEQ multiplex PCR; TCRdb's copy has only in-frame clones and leaves some out. The sample yields around 29,000 clones, around 96% seen once. A further study also used this sample, focusing on regulatory T cells. As that report states: The primer mix had 52 TRBV and 13 TRBJ primers.

The material sequenced was CD25- CD4+ T cells sorted from blood. This sequence was found in a human donor in good health.

The CDR3 region has the DNA TGTGCCTGGAAAGAGCTGCTGAACACTGAAGCTTTCTTT. It encodes CAWKELLNTEAFF. The chain joins TRBV30 to TRBJ1-1; D remains ambiguous. Germline V lookup: CDR1 GTSNPN, CDR2 SVGIG (reference sequence). V shed 4 bases and J shed 0 bases, with 9 bases lying between them. This CDR3 comprises 13 residues.